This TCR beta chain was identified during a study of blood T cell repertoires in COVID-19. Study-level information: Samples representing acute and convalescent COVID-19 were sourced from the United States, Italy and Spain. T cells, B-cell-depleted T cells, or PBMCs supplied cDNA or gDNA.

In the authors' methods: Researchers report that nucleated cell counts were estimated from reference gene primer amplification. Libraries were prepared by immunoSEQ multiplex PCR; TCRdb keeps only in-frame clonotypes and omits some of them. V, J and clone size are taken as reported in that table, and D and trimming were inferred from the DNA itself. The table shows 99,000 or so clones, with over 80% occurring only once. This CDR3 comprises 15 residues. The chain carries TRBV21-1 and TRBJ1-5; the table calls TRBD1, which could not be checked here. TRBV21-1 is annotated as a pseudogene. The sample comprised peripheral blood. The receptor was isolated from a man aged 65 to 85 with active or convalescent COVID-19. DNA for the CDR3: TGTGCCAGCAGCAAAGGACAGGGGGGAAATCAGCCCCAGCATTTT. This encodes CASSKGQGGNQPQHF.